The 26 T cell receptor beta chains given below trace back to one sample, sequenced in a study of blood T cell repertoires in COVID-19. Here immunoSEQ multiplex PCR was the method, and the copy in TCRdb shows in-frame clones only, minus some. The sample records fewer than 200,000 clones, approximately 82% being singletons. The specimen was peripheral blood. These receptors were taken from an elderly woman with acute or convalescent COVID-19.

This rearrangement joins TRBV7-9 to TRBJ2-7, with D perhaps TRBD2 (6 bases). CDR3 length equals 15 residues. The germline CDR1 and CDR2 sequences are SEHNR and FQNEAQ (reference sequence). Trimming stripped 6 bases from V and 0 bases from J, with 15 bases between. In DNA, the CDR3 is TGTGCCAGCAGTCGCTCGGGGGAGAGCTCCTACGAGCAGTACTTC. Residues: CASSRSGESSYEQYF.

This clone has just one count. CDR3 protein: CASSLASTGGRTEAFF. As DNA, the CDR3 is TGTGCCAGCAGCTTAGCGTCCACAGGCGGTAGGACTGAAGCTTTCTTT. The rearrangement joins TRBV7-8 to TRBJ1-1, with D possibly being TRBD1 (5 bases). The germline V gene encodes CDR1 SGHVS and CDR2 FQNEAQ. The germline V and J ends were trimmed by 0 bases and 5 bases, with 16 bases remaining between them. This CDR3 region has 16 residues.

CDR3: CASSQMYGTGVNQPQHF. The CDR3 DNA reads TGCGCCAGCAGCCAAATGTACGGGACAGGGGTCAATCAGCCCCAGCATTTT. The genes are TRBV4-1 and TRBJ1-5, with 10 bases fitting TRBD1. Germline CDR1 is MGHRA and CDR2 is YSYEKL. Trimming removed 2 bases from V and 3 bases from J; junction bases left unmatched: 7. This CDR3 spans 17 amino acids.

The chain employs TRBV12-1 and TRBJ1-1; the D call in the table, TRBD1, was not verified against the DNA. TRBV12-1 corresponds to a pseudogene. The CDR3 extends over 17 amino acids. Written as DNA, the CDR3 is TGTGCCAGCAGCACGGGACAGGGGGACCTAAAGAACACTGAAGCTTTCTTT. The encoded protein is CASSTGQGDLKNTEAFF.

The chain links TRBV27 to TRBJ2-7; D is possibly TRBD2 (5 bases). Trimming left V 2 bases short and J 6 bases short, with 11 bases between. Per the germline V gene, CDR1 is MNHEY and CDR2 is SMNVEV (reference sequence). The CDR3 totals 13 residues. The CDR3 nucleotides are TGTGCCAGCAGTTTAGGCTTAGGACTCGAGCAGTACTTC. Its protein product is CASSLGLGLEQYF.

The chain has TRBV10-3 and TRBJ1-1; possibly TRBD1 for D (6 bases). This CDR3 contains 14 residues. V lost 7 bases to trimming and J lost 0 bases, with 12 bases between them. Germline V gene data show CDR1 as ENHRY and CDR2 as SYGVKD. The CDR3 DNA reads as TGTGCCATCAAACAGGGAGACATGAACACTGAAGCTTTCTTT. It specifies CAIKQGDMNTEAFF.

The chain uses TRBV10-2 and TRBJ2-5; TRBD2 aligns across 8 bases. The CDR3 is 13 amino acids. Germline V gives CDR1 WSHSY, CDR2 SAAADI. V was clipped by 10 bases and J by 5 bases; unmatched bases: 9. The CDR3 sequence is CATRRGVGETQYF. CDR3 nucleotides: TGCGCCACCAGGCGGGGGGTCGGGGAGACCCAGTACTTC.

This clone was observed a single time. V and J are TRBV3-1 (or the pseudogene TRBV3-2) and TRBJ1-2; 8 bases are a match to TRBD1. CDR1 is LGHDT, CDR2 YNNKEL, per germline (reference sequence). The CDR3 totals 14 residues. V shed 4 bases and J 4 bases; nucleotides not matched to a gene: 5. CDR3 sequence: CASSPGQEIYGYTF. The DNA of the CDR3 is TGTGCCAGCAGCCCGGGACAGGAGATCTATGGCTACACCTTC.

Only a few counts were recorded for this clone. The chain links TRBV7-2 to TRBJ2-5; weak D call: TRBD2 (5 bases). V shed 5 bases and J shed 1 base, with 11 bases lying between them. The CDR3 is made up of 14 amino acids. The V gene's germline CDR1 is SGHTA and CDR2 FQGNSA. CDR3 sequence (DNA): TGTGCCAGCAGCACGCGGGCTCTCCAAGAGACCCAGTACTTC. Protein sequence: CASSTRALQETQYF.

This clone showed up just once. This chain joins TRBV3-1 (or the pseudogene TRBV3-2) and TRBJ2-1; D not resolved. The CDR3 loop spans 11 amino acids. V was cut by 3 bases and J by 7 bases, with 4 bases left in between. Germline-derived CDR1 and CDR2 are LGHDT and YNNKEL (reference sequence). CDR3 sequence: CASSQANEQFF. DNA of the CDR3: TGTGCCAGCAGCCAGGCTAATGAGCAGTTCTTC.

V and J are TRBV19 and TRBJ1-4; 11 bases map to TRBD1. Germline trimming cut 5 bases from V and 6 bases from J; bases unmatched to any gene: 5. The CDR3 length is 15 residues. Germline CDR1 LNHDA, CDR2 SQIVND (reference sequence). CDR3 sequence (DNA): TGTGCCAGTAGTCCCCCGGGACAGGGGGATGAAAAACTGTTTTTT. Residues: CASSPPGQGDEKLFF.

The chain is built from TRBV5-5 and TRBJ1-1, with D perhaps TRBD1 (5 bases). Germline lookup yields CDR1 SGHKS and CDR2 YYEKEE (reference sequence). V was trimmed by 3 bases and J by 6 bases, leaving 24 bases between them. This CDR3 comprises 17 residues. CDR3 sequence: CASSSTASELRPSEAFF. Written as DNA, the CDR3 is TGTGCCAGCAGCTCGACAGCTTCTGAGTTACGCCCCTCTGAAGCTTTCTTT.

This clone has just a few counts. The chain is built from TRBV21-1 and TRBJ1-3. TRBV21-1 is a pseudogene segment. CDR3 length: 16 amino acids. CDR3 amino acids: CASSNGRGLSGNTIYF. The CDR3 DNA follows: TGTGCCAGCAGCAATGGTCGGGGGTTAAGTGGAAACACCATATATTTT.

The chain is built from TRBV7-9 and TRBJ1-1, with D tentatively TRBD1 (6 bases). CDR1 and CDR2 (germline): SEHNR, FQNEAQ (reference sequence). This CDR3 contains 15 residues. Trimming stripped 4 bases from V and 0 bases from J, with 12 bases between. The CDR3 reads CASSSRQGMNTEAFF. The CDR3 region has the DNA TGTGCCAGCAGCTCCCGGCAGGGGATGAACACTGAAGCTTTCTTT.

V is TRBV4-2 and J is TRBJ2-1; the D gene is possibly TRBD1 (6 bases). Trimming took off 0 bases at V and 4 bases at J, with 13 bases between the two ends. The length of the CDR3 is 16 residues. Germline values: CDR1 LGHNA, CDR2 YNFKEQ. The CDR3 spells CASSQDQTGRYNEQFF. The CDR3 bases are TGTGCCAGCAGCCAAGATCAAACAGGGAGATACAATGAGCAGTTCTTC.

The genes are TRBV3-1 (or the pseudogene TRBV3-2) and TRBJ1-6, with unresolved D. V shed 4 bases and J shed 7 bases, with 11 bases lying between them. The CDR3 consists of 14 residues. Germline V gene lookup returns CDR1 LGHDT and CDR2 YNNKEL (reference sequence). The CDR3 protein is CASSPEFSNSPLHF. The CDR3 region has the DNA TGTGCCAGCAGCCCGGAGTTTTCAAATTCACCCCTCCACTTT.

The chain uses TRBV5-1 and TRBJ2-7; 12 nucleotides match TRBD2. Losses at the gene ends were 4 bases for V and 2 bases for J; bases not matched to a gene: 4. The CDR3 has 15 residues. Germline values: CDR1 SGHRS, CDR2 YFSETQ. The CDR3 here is CASSVTSGSPYEQYF. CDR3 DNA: TGCGCCAGCAGCGTGACTAGCGGGAGTCCCTACGAGCAGTACTTC.

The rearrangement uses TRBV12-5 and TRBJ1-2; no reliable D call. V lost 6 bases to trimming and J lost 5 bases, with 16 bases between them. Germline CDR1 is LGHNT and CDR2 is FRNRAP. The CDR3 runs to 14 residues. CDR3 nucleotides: TGTGCTAGTGGCCTTAGCGTAGGGAGATATGGCTACACCTTC. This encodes CASGLSVGRYGYTF.

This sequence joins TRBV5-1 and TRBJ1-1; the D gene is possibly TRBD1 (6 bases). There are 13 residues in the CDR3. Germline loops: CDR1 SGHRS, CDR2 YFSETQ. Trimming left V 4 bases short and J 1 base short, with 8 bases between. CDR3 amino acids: CASSTQGNTEAFF. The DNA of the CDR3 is TGCGCCAGCAGCACACAGGGGAACACTGAAGCTTTCTTT.

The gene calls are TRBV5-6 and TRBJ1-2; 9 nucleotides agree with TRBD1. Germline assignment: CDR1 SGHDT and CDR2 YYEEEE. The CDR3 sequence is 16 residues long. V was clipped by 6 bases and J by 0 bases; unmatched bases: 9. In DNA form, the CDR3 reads TGTGCCAGCACTCTAGGACAGGGGCAATCTAACTATGGCTACACCTTC. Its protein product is CASTLGQGQSNYGYTF. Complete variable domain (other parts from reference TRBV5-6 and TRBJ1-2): DAGVTQSPTHLIKTRGQQVTLRCSPKSGHDTVSWYQQALGQGPQFIFQYYEEEERQRGNFPDRFSGHQFPNYSSELNVNALLLGDSALYLCASTLGQGQSNYGYTFGSGTRLTVV.

This chain's CDR3 is CASSIWNRGNEQFF. For the CDR3, the DNA is TGTGCCAGTAGTATATGGAACCGGGGGAATGAGCAGTTCTTC. J is TRBJ2-1 and V is TRBV19; D perhaps matches TRBD2 (6 bases). The V and J ends lost 2 bases and 7 bases respectively, with 12 bases between them. This CDR3 contains 14 residues. CDR1 and CDR2 from the germline V gene are LNHDA and SQIVND (reference sequence). The full variable domain, in which reference TRBV19 and TRBJ2-1 provide the parts outside the CDR3, is DGGITQSPKYLFRKEGQNVTLSCEQNLNHDAMYWYRQDPGQGLRLIYYSQIVNDFQKGDIAEGYSVSREKKESFPLTVTSAQKNPTAFYLCASSIWNRGNEQFFGPGTRLTVL.

CDR3 in DNA: TGTGCCAGCAGCTCGGACAGGGGAACTGAAGCTTTCTTT. Protein: CASSSDRGTEAFF. J is TRBJ1-1 and V is TRBV5-4; 9 bases are shared with TRBD1. This CDR3 has 13 residues. V lost 3 bases and J lost 5; bases outside the gene matches: 2. Germline-derived CDR1 and CDR2 are SGHNT and YYREEE (reference sequence).

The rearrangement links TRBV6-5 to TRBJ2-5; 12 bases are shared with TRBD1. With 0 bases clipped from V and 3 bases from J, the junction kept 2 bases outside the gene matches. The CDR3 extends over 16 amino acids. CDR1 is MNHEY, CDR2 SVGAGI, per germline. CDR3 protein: CASSYSGTGGEETQYF. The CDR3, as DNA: TGTGCCAGCAGTTACTCCGGGACAGGGGGCGAAGAGACCCAGTACTTC.

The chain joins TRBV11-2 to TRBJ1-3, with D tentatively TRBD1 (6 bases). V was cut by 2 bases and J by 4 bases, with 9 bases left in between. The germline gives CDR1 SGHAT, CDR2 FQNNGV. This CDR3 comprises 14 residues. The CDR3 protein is CASSLFRGGNTIYF. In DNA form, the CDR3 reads TGTGCCAGCAGCTTATTCAGGGGAGGAAACACCATATATTTT.

CDR3 amino acids: CSVDPSGPYNEQFF. In DNA form, the CDR3 reads TGCAGCGTTGATCCCAGCGGGCCGTACAATGAGCAGTTCTTC. This chain joins TRBV29-1 and TRBJ2-1, with a tentative D call TRBD2 (6 bases). Germline CDR1 reads SQVTM; CDR2 reads ANQGSEA. Trimming shortened V by 3 bases and J by 4 bases, and 13 bases separated the two germline ends. There are 14 residues in the CDR3.

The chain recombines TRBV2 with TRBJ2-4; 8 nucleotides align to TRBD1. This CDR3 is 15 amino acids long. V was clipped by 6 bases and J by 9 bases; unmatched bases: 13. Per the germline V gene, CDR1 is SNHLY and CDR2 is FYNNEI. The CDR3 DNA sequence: TGTGCCAGCAGGCAAGACGGGACAGGTTCCGGCATTCAGTACTTC. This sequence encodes CASRQDGTGSGIQYF. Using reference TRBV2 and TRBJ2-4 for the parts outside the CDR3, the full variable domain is EPEVTQTPSHQVTQMGQEVILRCVPISNHLYFYWYRQILGQKVEFLVSFYNNEISEKSEIFDDQFSVERPDGSNFTLKIRSTKLEDSAMYFCASRQDGTGSGIQYFGAGTRLSVL.